One T cell receptor (beta chain) is described in this entry. What it binds is unknown. The sample is drawn from a study of CD8+ T cells in alopecia areata. At the level of the study: Tofacitinib ran 6 to 18 months, followed by 6 months off drug. Study findings and constraints: Especially in alopecia totalis/universalis, lesional scalp showed greater clonality than normal scalp did. Sequence data from scalp samples additionally include resident alphabeta T cells of normal skin.

The sequencing template was cDNA reverse transcribed from extracted RNA. Data came from immunoSEQ multiplex PCR; TCRdb stores just in-frame clones and leaves some out. Among under 250,000 clones, roughly 57% were seen once, and the ten largest hold just over 0.45%. The receptor comes from a human donor with alopecia areata. Sequenced material: CD4+ T cells sorted from blood, taken at week 0.

CDR3 in DNA: TGTGCCAGCTCGCAACTACAGGGGGCGCAAGGGGCCAACGTCCTGACTTTC. Translating gives CASSQLQGAQGANVLTF. The chain employs TRBV18 and TRBJ2-6; TRBD1 matches at 9 bases. This CDR3 is 17 amino acids long. Germline V gives CDR1 KGHSH, CDR2 LQKENI. After removal of 6 bases from V and 4 bases from J, the junction contained 10 bases not matched to a gene. The whole variable domain, remainder taken from reference TRBV18 and TRBJ2-6, is NAGVMQNPRHLVRRRGQEARLRCSPMKGHSHVYWYRQLPEEGLKFMVYLQKENIIDESGMPKERFSAEFPKEGPSILRIQQVVRGDSAAYFCASSQLQGAQGANVLTFGAGSRLTVL.